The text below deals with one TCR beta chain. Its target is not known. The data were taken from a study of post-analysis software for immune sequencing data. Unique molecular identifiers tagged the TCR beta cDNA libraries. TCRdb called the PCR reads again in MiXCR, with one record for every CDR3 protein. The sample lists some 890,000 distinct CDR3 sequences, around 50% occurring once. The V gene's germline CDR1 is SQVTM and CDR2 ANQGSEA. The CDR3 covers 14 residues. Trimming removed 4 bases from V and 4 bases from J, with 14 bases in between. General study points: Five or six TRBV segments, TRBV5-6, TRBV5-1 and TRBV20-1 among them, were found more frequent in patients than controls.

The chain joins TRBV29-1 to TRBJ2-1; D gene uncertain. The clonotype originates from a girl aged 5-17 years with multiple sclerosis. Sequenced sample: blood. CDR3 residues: CSVVGQSSYNEQFF. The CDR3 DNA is TGCAGCGTTGTTGGTCAGTCGTCTTACAATGAGCAGTTCTTC.